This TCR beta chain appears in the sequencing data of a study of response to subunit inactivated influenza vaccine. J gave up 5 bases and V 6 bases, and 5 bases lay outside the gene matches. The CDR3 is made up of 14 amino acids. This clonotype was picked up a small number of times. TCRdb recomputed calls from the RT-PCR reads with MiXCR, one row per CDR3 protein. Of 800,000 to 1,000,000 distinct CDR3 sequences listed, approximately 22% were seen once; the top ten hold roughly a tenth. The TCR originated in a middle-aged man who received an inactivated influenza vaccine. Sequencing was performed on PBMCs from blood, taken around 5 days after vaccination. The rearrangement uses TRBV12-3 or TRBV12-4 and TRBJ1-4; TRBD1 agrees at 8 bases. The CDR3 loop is CASSSGGSNEKLFF. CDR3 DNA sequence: TGTGCCAGCAGCTCAGGGGGCTCGAATGAAAAACTGTTTTTT.